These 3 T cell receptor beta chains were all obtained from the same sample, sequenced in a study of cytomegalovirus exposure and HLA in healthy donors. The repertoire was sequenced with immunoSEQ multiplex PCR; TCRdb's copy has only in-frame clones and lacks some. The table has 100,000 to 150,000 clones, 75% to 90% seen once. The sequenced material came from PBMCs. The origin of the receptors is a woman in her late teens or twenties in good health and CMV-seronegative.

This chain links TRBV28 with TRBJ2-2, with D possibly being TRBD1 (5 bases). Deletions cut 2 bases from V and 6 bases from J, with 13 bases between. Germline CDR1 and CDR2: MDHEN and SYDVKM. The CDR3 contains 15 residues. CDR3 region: CASSLGGRVAGELFF. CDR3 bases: TGTGCCAGCAGTTTAGGCGGCAGGGTGGCCGGGGAGCTGTTTTTT.

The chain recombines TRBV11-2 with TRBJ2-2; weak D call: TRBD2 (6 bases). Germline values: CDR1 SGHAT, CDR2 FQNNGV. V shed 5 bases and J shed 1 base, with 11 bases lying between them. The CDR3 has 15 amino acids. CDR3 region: CASSLVGGNTGELFF. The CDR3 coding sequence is TGTGCCAGCAGCCTCGTGGGAGGGAACACCGGGGAGCTGTTTTTT. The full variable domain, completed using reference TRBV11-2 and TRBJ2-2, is EAGVAQSPRYKIIEKRQSVAFWCNPISGHATLYWYQQILGQGPKLLIQFQNNGVVDDSQLPKDRFSAERLKGVDSTLKIQPAKLEDSAVYLCASSLVGGNTGELFFGEGSRLTVL.

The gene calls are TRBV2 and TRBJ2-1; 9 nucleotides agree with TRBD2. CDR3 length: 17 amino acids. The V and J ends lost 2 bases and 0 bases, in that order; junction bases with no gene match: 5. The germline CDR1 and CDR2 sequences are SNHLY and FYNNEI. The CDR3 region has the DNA TGTGCCAGCAGTGAAACGACTAGCGGCAGCTCCTACAATGAGCAGTTCTTC. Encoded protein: CASSETTSGSSYNEQFF.